This is a list of T cell receptor beta chains from one sample in a study of response to subunit inactivated influenza vaccine. TCRdb analysed the RT-PCR reads with MiXCR anew, one entry per CDR3 protein. The sample consists of 600,000 to 850,000 distinct CDR3 sequences, about 14% of them appearing once. Sequenced material: PBMCs from blood, taken less than 15 days before vaccination. These receptors were obtained from a man aged 50-60 years who received an inactivated influenza vaccine. Both conserved end residues are trimmed from each CDR3.

V gene	J gene	CDR3 protein
TRBV10-3	TRBJ1-2	ASSTPNYGYT
TRBV3-1	TRBJ2-1	ASSLVGGLAGVNEQF
TRBV12-3/TRBV12-4	TRBJ1-2	ASSFDPPLEGYT
TRBV5-4	TRBJ1-1	ASSFTAGLGAF
TRBV29-1	TRBJ1-4	SAVAPLGSNEKLF
TRBV7-6	TRBJ2-1	ASSLDLAGGMGNEQF
TRBV5-1	TRBJ2-1	ASSLRTSSYNEQF
TRBV10-3	TRBJ2-5	AIGGVGETQY
TRBV28	TRBJ1-3	ASSLSGLTSGNTIY
TRBV7-2	TRBJ2-5	ASSPRQFRETQY
TRBV12-3/TRBV12-4	TRBJ2-5	ASSSWETQY
TRBV27	TRBJ2-1	ASGSSGRPYNEQF
TRBV29-1	TRBJ2-1	SVDTVPGTFNEQF
TRBV29-1	TRBJ2-3	SGSGRAADTQY
TRBV7-9	TRBJ1-2	ASSPPEGLNYGYT
TRBV28	TRBJ2-7	ASSLSLGGLGEQY
TRBV7-9	TRBJ1-3	ASSSQTGDTIY
TRBV5-1	TRBJ2-3	ASSLLAGEGTDTQY
TRBV5-6	TRBJ2-5	ASSSGDRFFQETQY
TRBV4-1	TRBJ1-4	ASSRPGQGTANEKLF
TRBV6-2/TRBV6-3	TRBJ1-6	ASSYGDGTNSPLH
TRBV5-1	TRBJ2-2	ASSYQDQGNPGELF
TRBV6-2/TRBV6-3	TRBJ2-5	ASSYSILAGGVETQY
TRBV12-3/TRBV12-4	TRBJ2-5	ASSLGLAGDQY
TRBV5-1	TRBJ2-1	ASWGTSPYNEQF
TRBV4-3	TRBJ2-3	ASSQDMGGSDSTDTQY
TRBV12-3/TRBV12-4	TRBJ1-6	ASSFRTGYNSPLH
TRBV29-1	TRBJ2-1	SAETSGSNINEQF
TRBV2	TRBJ2-1	ASSPPIAGSNEQF
TRBV19	TRBJ2-2	ASSIDAGGAAYTGELF
TRBV7-9	TRBJ1-1	ASSTMGVAEAF
TRBV20-1	TRBJ2-2	SARFGLAGELF
TRBV2	TRBJ1-5	ASSRRTGGTQPQH
TRBV7-9	TRBJ2-5	ASRVTGGETQY
TRBV30	TRBJ2-3	AWSRDTIGGTQY
TRBV24-1	TRBJ2-7	ATSDLQETLYEQY
TRBV27	TRBJ1-4	ASSKNRGSEKLF
TRBV4-1	TRBJ1-5	ASSQAEYSNQPQH
TRBV5-1	TRBJ2-3	ASSLAWGSTDTQY
TRBV6-1	TRBJ2-7	ASSPGPPPYEQY
TRBV11-2	TRBJ2-1	ASSLEAILALPNNEQF
TRBV5-1	TRBJ2-1	ASSSGGFDEQF
TRBV2	TRBJ2-2	ASSGGTNTGELF
TRBV18	TRBJ2-7	ASSPPKTGKSYEQY
TRBV6-1	TRBJ1-1	ASSEPGVSGTEAF
TRBV4-3	TRBJ1-2	ASSQTPGANYGYT
TRBV28	TRBJ2-7	ASSSTGTGGFYEQY
TRBV5-1	TRBJ2-7	ASSPMDTKDEQY
TRBV20-1	TRBJ2-5	SANPPGLAGLKAWAQY
TRBV7-9	TRBJ2-2	ASSKGQRNTGELF
TRBV7-2	TRBJ2-7	ASSLRGLAGGNEQY
TRBV5-4	TRBJ2-1	ASSLGSGGLNEQF
TRBV12-3/TRBV12-4	TRBJ2-3	ASSFRGTYTDTQY
TRBV10-3	TRBJ2-1	AVKAVPSYNEQF